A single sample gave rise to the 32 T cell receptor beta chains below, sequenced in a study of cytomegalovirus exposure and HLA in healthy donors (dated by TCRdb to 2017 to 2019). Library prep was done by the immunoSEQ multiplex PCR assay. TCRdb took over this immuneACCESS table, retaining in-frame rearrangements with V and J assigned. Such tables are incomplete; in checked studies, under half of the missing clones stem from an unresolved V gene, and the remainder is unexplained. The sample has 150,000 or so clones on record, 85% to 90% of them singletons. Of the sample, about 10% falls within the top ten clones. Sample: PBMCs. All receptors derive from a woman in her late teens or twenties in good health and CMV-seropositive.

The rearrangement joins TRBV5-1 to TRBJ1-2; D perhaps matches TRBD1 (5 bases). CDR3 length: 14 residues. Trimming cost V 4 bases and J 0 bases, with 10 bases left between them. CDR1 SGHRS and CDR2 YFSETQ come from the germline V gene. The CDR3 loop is CASSPGDPNYGYTF. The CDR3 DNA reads TGCGCCAGCAGCCCGGGGGACCCTAACTATGGCTACACCTTC.

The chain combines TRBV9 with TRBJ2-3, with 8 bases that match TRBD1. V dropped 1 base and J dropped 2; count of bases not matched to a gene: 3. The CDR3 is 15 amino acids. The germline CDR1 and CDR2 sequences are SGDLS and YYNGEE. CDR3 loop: CASSVQDRDTDTQYF. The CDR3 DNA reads TGTGCCAGCAGCGTACAGGACAGGGACACAGATACGCAGTATTTT.

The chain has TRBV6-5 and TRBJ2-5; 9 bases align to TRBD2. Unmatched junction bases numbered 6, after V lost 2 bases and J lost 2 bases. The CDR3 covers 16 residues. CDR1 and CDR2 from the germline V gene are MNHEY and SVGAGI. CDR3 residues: CASSYHNSGGQETQYF. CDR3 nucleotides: TGTGCCAGCAGTTACCACAACAGCGGGGGGCAAGAGACCCAGTACTTC.

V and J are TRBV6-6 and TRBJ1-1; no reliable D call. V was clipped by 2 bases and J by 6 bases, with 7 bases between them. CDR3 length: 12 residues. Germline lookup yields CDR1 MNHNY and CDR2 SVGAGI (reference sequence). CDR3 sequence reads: CASSYGRAEAFF. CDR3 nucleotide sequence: TGTGCCAGCAGTTACGGGAGGGCTGAAGCTTTCTTT.

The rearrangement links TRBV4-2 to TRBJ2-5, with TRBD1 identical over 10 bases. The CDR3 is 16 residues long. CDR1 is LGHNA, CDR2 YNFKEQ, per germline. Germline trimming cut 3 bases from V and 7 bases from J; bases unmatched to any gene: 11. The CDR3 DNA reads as TGTGCCAGCAGCCACCCCGGGACAGGGGAGGGTGGGACCCAGTACTTC. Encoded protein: CASSHPGTGEGGTQYF.

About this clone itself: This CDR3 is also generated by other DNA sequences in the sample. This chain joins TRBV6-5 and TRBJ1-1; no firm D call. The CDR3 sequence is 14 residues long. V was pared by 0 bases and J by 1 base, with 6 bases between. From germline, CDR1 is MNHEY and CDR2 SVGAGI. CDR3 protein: CASSYSRENTEAFF. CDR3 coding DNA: TGTGCCAGCAGTTACTCGAGAGAGAACACTGAAGCTTTCTTT.

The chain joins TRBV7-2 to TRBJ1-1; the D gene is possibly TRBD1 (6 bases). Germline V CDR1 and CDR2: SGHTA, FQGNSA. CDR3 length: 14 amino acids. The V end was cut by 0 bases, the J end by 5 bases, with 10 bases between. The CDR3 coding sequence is TGTGCCAGCAGCTTAGCGAGGGGGAATACTGAAGCTTTCTTT. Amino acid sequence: CASSLARGNTEAFF.

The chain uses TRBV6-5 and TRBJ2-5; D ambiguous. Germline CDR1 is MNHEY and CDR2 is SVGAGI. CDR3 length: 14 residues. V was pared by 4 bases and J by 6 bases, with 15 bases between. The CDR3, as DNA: TGTGCCAGCAGTTCCACAGTGTACTCACAGACCCAGTACTTC. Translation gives CASSSTVYSQTQYF.

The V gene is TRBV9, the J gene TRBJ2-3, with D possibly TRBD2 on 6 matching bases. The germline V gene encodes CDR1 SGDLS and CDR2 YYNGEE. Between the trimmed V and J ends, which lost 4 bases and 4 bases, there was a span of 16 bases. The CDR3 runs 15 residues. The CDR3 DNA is TGTGCCAGCAGCCCGATGACTAGTTGGGCAGATACGCAGTATTTT. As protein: CASSPMTSWADTQYF.

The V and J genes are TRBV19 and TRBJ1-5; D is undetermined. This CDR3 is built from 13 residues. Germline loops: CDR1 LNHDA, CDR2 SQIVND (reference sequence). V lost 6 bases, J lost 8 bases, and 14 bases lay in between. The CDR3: CASRHTLMEPQHF. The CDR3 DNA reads TGTGCCAGTAGGCATACTCTCATGGAGCCCCAGCATTTT.

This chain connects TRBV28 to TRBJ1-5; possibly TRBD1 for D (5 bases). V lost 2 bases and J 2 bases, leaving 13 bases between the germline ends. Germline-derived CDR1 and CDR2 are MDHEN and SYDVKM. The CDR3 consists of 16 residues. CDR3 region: CASSLGSTGGNQPQHF. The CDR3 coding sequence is TGTGCCAGCAGTTTAGGATCCACGGGGGGCAATCAGCCCCAGCATTTT.

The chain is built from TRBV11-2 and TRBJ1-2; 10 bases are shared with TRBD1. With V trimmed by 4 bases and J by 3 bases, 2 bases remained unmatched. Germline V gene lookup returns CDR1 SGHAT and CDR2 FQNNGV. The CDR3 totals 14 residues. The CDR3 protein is CASSWDRGHYGYTF. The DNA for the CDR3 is TGTGCCAGCAGCTGGGACAGGGGCCACTATGGCTACACCTTC.

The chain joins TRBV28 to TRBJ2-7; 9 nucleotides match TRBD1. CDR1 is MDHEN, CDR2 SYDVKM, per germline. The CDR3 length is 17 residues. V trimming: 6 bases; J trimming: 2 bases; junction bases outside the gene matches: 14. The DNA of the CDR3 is TGTGCCAGCAGCCCCCACCCCGGGACAGGGAAACCCTACGAGCAGTACTTC. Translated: CASSPHPGTGKPYEQYF. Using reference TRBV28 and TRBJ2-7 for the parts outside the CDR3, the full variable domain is DVKVTQSSRYLVKRTGEKVFLECVQDMDHENMFWYRQDPGLGLRLIYFSYDVKMKEKGDIPEGYSVSREKKERFSLILESASTNQTSMYLCASSPHPGTGKPYEQYFGPGTRLTVT.

CDR3 region: CARSWEGGSTDTQYF. CDR3 bases: TGTGCCAGAAGCTGGGAGGGGGGAAGCACAGATACGCAGTATTTT. V is TRBV5-3 and J is TRBJ2-3; D might be TRBD2 (7 bases). TRBV5-3 qualifies as an ORF whose function is uncertain. The CDR3 runs to 15 residues. Between the trimmed V and J ends, which lost 3 bases and 0 bases, there was a span of 11 bases.

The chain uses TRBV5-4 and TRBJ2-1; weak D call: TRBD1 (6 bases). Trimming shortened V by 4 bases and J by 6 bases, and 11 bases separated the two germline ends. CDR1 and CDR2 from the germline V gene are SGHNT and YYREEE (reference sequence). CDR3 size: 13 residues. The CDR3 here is CASSLDRRNEQFF. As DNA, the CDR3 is TGTGCCAGCAGCCTCGACAGGCGCAATGAGCAGTTCTTC. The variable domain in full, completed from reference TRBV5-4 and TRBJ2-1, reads ETGVTQSPTHLIKTRGQQVTLRCSSQSGHNTVSWYQQALGQGPQFIFQYYREEENGRGNFPPRFSGLQFPNYSSELNVNALELDDSALYLCASSLDRRNEQFFGPGTRLTVL.

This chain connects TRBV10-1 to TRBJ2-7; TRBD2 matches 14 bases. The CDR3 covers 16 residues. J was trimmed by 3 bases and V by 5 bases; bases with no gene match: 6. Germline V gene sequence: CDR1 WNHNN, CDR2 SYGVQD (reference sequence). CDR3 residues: CASSPGTSGGHYEQYF. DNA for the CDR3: TGCGCCAGCAGTCCCGGGACTAGCGGGGGACACTACGAGCAGTACTTC.

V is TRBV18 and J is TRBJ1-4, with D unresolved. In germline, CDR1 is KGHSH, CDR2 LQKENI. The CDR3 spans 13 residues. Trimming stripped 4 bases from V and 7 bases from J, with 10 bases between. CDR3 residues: CASSLSGLEKLFF. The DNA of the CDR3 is TGTGCCAGCTCACTAAGCGGACTTGAAAAACTGTTTTTT.

The CDR3 loop is CASSISVNYGYTF. The CDR3 DNA sequence: TGTGCCAGTAGTATCTCAGTTAACTATGGCTACACCTTC. The V and J genes are TRBV19 and TRBJ1-2; D uncertain. Trimming cost V 3 bases and J 1 base, with 6 bases left between them. The V gene's germline CDR1 is LNHDA and CDR2 SQIVND (reference sequence). The CDR3 has 13 residues.

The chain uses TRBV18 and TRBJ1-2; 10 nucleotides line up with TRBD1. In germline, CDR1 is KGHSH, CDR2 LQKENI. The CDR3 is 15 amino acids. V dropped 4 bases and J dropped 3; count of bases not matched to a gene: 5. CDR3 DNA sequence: TGTGCCAGCTCACTGGGACAGGGGTATGACTATGGCTACACCTTC. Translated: CASSLGQGYDYGYTF.

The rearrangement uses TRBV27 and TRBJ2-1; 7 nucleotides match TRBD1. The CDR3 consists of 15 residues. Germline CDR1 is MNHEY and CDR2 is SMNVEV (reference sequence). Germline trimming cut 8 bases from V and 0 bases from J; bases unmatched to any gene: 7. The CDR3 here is CASSAGGTSYNEQFF. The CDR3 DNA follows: TGTGCCAGCTCAGCAGGGGGAACCTCCTACAATGAGCAGTTCTTC.

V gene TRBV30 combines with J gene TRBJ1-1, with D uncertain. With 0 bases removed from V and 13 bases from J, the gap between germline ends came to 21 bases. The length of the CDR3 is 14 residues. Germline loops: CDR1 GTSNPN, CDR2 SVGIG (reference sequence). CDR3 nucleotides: TGTGCCTGGAGTGTGCTACCCCCCAGAGAAGCGGTTTTCTTT. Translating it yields CAWSVLPPREAVFF.

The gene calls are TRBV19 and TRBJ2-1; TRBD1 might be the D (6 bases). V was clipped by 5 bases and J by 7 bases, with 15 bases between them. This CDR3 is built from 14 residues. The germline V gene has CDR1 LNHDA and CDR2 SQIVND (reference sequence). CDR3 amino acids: CASSRWGPQNEQFF. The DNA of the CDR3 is TGTGCCAGTAGTCGGTGGGGGCCTCAGAATGAGCAGTTCTTC.

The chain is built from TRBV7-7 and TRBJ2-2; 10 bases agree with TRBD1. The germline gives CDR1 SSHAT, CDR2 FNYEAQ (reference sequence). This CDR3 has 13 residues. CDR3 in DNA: TGTGCTAGCCGGGGACAGGGGTACGGGGAGCTGTTTTTT. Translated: CASRGQGYGELFF.

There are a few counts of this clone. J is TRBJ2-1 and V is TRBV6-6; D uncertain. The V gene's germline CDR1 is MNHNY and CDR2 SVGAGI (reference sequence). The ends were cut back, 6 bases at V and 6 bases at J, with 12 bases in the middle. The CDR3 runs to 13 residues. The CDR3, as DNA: TGTGCCAGCAGCGAGACTTCTACCAATGAGCAGTTCTTC. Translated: CASSETSTNEQFF.

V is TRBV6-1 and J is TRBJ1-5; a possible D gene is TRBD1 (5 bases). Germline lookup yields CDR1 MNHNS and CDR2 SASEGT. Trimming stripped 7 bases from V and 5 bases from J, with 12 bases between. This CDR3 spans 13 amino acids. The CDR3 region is CASTWGKDQPQHF. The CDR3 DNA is TGTGCCAGCACTTGGGGCAAAGATCAGCCCCAGCATTTT.

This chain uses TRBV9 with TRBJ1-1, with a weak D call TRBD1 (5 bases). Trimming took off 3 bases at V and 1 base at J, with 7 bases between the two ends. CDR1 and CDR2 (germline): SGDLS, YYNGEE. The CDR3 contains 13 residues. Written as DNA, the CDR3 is TGTGCCAGCAGCGGGGACTGGAACACTGAAGCTTTCTTT. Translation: CASSGDWNTEAFF.

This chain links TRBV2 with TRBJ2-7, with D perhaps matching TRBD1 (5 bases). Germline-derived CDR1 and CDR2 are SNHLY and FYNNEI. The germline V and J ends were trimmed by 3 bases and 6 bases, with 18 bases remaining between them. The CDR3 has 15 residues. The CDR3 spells CASSEVGHLIGEQYF. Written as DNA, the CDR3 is TGTGCCAGCAGTGAGGTCGGACACCTCATTGGCGAGCAGTACTTC.

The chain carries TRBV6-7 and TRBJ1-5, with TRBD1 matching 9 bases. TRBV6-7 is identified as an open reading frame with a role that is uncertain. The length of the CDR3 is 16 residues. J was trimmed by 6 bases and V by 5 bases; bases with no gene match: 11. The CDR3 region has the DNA TGTGCCAGCAGTCCACCGGGACAGGGAGTTAGTCAGCCCCAGCATTTT. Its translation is CASSPPGQGVSQPQHF.

The CDR3 sequence: CASSTRGTGKSYEQYF. The CDR3 nucleotides are TGTGCCAGCAGCACCCGCGGGACGGGCAAGTCCTACGAGCAGTACTTC. The genes are TRBV13 and TRBJ2-7, with a weak D call TRBD2 (6 bases). Germline V lookup: CDR1 PRHDT, CDR2 FYEKMQ (reference sequence). The CDR3 is made up of 16 amino acids. Between the trimmed V and J ends, which lost 5 bases and 1 base, there was a span of 18 bases.

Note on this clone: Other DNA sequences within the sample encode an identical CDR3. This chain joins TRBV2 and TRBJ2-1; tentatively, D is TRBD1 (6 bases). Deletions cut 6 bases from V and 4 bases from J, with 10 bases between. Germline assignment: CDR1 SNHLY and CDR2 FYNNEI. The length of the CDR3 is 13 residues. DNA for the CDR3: TGTGCCAGCAGCGAAACAGGGTACAATGAGCAGTTCTTC. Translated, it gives CASSETGYNEQFF.

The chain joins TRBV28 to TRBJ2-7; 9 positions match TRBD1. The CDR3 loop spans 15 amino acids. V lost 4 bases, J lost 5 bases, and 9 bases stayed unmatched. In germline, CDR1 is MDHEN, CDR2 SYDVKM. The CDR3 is CASSWGGQGKDEQYF. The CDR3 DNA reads TGTGCCAGCAGTTGGGGAGGACAGGGGAAGGACGAGCAGTACTTC. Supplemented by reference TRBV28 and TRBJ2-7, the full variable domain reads DVKVTQSSRYLVKRTGEKVFLECVQDMDHENMFWYRQDPGLGLRLIYFSYDVKMKEKGDIPEGYSVSREKKERFSLILESASTNQTSMYLCASSWGGQGKDEQYFGPGTRLTVT.

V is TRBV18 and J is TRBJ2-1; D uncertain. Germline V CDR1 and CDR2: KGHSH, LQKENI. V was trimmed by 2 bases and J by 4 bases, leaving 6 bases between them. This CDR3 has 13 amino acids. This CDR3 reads CASSPGLYNEQFF. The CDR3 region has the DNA TGTGCCAGCTCACCAGGCCTTTACAATGAGCAGTTCTTC.